The clone carrying this T cell receptor beta chain has only a few counts. What it binds is unknown. TCR beta CDR3 regions were amplified from RNA. In the first-round RT-PCR of the TCR CDR3, the HTBI primer set was used. TCRdb reprocessed the multiplex PCR reads via MiXCR and lists one record per CDR3 protein. The sample holds 300,000 to 450,000 distinct CDR3 sequences, over 11% seen once. Germline CDR1 SNHLY, CDR2 FYNNEI. This CDR3 contains 15 residues. Trimming cost V 6 bases and J 6 bases, with 19 bases left between them. These data originate in a study of T cells in Graves' hyperthyroidism and ophthalmopathy. Whole-study findings and limits: A model of 13 V-J pairs discriminated ophthalmopathy from stable hyperthyroidism.

A lack of ophthalmopathy progression within 18 months defined stable Graves' hyperthyroidism. Patients having uncontrolled infection, another autoimmune disease, pregnancy or lactation were not included. Orbital computed tomography and thyroid ultrasound, together with serum TRAb and thyroxine and clinical symptoms, were used for diagnoses. The chain recombines TRBV2 with TRBJ2-3, with D possibly matching TRBD2 (5 bases). The source material was blood. The receptor comes from an older woman with Graves' hyperthyroidism. The CDR3 DNA reads TGTGCCAGCAGCGTAGATCAGCGGAGACGGGATACGCAGTATTTT. Translated, it gives CASSVDQRRRDTQYF.